These 3 T cell receptor beta chains were all obtained from the same sample, sequenced in a study of cytomegalovirus exposure and HLA in healthy donors. PCR employed 60 Vbeta and 13 Jbeta primers. Sequencing was performed with immunoSEQ multiplex PCR; in TCRdb, only in-frame clones are kept and a portion is missing. The sample has about 94,000 clones; approximately 80% are singletons. The sequenced sample was PBMCs. These receptors came from a human donor in good health.

This chain connects TRBV18 to TRBJ2-5; maybe TRBD2 (5 bases). Germline V gene sequence: CDR1 KGHSH, CDR2 LQKENI. V lost 4 bases and J lost 5, with 14 bases in between. This CDR3 is 14 amino acids long. The CDR3 DNA follows: TGTGCCAGCTCACGGCGAACTAGTGGGGAGACCCAGTACTTC. This gives the protein CASSRRTSGETQYF.

This chain links TRBV10-3 with TRBJ2-7, with D perhaps TRBD2 (6 bases). Per the germline V gene, CDR1 is ENHRY and CDR2 is SYGVKD. This CDR3 has 13 amino acids. V shed 11 bases and J shed 0 bases, with 14 bases lying between them. CDR3 in amino acids: CAVRELLSYEQYF. CDR3 DNA: TGTGCCGTACGGGAGTTACTCTCCTACGAGCAGTACTTC.

About this clone: At one of its ends the junction is not consistent with the germline gene, which may arise from a read error. The chain employs TRBV14 and TRBJ2-7; no firm D call. The CDR3 is 12 residues long. Germline-derived CDR1 and CDR2 are SGHDN and FVKESK. CDR3 region: CASRQAAYEQYF. The DNA of the CDR3 is TGTGCCAGCAGACAAGCTGCCTACGAGCAGTACTTC.